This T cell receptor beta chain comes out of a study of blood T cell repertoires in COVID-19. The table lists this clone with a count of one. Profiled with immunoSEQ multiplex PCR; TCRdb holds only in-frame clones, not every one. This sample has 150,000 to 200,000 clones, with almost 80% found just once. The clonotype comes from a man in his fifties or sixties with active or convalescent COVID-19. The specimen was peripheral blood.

The CDR3 bases are TGTGCCAGCAGTTCCCAATGGGGAGGGCCGGGGGACGAGCAGTACTTC. Its protein is CASSSQWGGPGDEQYF. The chain combines TRBV6-6 with TRBJ2-7; TRBD2 matches at 7 bases. V dropped 4 bases and J dropped 5; count of bases not matched to a gene: 14. The germline V gene has CDR1 MNHNY and CDR2 SVGAGI (reference sequence). This CDR3 has 16 amino acids.